The clone carrying this T cell receptor beta chain was counted many times. Trimming took off 5 bases at V and 0 bases at J, with 11 bases between the two ends. This CDR3 spans 15 amino acids. This sample stems from a study of T cells in Graves' hyperthyroidism and ophthalmopathy. Diagnoses were established using clinical symptoms, serum thyroxine and TRAb, thyroid ultrasound and orbital computed tomography. RNA transcripts yielded amplified TCR beta CDR3 regions. In the first-round RT-PCR of the TCR CDR3, the HTBI primer set was used. MiXCR, run by TCRdb on the multiplex PCR reads, gives a single entry per CDR3 protein. The sample yields almost 500,000 distinct CDR3 sequences, 22% seen once.

The source material was blood. This TCR was recovered from a woman aged 70-85 years with Graves' ophthalmopathy. The chain is built from TRBV12-3 or TRBV12-4 and TRBJ2-1; D might be TRBD2 (6 bases). Written as DNA, the CDR3 is TGTGCCAGCAGTCCCCGGAGGGCCTCCTACAATGAGCAGTTCTTC. Protein: CASSPRRASYNEQFF.